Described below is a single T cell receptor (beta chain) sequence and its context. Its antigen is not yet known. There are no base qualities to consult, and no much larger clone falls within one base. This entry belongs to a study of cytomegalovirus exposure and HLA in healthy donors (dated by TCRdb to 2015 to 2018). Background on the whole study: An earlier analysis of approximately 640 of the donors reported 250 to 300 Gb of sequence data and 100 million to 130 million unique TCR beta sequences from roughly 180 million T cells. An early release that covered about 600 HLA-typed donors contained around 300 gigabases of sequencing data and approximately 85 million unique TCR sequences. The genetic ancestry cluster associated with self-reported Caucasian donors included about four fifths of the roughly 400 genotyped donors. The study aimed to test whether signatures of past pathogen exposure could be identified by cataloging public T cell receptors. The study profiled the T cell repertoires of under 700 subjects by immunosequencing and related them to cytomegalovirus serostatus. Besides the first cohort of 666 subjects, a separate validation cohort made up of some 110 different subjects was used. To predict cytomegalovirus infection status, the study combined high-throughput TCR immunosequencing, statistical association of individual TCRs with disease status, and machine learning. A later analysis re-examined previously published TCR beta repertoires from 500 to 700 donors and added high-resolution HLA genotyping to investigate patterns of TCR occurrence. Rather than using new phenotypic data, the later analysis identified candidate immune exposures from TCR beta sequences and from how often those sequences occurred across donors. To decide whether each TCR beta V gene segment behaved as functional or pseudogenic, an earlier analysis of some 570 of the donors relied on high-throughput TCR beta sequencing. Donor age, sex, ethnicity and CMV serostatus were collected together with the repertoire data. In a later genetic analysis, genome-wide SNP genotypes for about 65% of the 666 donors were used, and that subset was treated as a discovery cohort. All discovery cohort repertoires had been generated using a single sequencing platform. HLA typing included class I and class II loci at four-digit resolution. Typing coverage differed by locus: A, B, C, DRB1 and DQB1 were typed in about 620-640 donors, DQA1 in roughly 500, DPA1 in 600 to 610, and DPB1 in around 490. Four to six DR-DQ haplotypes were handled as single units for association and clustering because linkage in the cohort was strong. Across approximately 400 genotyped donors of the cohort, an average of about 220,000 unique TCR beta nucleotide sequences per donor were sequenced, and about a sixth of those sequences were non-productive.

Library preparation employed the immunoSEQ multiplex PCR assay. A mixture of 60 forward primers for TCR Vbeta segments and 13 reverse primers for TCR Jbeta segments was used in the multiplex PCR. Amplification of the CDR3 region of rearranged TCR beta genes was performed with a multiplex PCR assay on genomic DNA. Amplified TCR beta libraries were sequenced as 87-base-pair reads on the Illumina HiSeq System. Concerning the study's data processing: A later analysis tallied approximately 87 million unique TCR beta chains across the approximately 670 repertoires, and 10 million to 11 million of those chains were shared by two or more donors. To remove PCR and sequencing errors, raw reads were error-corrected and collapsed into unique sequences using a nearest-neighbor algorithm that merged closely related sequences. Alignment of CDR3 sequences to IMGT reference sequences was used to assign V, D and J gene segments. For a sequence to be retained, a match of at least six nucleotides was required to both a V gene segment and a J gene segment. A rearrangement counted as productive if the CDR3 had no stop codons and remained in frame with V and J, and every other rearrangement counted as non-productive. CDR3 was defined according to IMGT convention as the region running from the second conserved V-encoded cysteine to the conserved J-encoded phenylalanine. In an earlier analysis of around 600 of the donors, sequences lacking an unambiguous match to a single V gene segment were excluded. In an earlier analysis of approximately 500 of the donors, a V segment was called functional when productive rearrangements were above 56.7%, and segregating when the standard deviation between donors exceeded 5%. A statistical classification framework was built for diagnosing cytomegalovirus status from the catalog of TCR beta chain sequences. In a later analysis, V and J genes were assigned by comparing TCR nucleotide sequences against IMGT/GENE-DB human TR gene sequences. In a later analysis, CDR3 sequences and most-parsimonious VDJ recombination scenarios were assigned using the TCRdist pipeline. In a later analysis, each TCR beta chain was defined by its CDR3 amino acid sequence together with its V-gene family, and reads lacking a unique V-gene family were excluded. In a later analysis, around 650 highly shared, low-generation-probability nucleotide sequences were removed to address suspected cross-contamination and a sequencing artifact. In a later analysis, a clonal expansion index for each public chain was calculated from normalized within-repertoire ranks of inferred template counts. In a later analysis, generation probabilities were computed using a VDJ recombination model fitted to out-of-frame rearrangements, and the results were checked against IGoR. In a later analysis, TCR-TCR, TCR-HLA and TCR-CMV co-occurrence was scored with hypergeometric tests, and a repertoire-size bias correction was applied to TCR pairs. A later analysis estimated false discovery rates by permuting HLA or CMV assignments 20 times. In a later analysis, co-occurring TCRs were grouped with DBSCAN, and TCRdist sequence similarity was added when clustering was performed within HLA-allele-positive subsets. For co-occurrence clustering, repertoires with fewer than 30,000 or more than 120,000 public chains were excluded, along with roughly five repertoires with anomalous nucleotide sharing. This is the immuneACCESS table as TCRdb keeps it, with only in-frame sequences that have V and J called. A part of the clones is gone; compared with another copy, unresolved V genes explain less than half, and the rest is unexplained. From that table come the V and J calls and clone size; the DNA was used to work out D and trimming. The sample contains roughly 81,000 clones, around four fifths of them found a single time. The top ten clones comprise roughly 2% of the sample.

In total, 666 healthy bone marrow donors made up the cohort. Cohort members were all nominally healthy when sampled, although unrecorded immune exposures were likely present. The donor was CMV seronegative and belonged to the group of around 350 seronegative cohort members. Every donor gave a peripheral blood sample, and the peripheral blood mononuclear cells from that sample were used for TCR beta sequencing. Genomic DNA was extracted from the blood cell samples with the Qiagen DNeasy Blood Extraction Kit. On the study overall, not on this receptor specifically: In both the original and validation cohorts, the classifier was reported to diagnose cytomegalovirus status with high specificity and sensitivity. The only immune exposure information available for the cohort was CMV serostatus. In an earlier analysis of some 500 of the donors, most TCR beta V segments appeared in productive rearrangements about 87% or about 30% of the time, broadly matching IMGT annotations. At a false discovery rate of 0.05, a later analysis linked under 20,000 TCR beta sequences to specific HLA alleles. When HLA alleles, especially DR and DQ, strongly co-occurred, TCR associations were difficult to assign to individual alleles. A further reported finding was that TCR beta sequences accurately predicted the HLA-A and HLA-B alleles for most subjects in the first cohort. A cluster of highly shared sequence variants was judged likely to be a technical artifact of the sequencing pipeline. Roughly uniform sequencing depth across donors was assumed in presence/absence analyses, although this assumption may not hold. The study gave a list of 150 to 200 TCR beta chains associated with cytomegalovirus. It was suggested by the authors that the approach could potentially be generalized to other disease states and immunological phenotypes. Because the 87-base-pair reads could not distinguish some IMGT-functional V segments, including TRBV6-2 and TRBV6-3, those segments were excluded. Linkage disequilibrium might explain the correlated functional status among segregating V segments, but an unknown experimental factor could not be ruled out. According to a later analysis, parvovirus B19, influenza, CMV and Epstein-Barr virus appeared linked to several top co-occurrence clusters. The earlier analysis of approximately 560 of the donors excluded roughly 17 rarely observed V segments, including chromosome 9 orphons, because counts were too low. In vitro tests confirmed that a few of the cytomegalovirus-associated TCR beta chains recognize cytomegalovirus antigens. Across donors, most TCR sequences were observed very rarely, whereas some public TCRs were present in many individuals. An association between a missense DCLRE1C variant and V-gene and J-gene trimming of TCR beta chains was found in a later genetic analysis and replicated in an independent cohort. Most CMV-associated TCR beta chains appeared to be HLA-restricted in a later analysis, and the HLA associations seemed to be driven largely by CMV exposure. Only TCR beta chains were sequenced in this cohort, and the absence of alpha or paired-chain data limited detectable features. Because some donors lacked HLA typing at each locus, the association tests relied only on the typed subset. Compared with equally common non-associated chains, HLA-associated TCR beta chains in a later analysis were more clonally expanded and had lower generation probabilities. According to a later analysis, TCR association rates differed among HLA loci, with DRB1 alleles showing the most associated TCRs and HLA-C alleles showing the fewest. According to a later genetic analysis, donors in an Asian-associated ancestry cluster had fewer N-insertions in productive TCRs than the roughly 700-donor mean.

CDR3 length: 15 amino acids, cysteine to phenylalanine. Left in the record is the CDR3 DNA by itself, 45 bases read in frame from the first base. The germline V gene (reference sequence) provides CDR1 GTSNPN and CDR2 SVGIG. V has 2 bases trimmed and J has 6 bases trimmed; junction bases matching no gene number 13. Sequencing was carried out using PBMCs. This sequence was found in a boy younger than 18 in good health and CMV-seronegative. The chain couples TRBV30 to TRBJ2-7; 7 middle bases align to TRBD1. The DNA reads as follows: TGTGCCTGGAGTAGACTGGGACAGCGTCCCCTCGAGCAGTACTTC. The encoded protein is CAWSRLGQRPLEQYF.